The entry below gives a single T cell receptor beta chain sequence along with its context. As yet, its antigen is unknown. TCR analog templates of synthetic origin were spiked into each PCR. Some clones are missing from TCRdb's copy, which holds only in-frame ones; the method was immunoSEQ multiplex PCR. The table includes approximately 24,000 clones, around 88% detected once. These data originate in a study of PD-L1 blockade in urothelial cancer. About the study: Most patients, about 90% of the roughly 29, were males with bladder-origin cancer. Blood was analyzed 3 weeks (second dose) and 6 weeks after treatment start.

Study results and caveats: Durable-benefit cases showed more tumor-associated blood clone expansion at 3 weeks.

The CDR3 covers 16 residues. The ends were cut back, 4 bases at V and 0 bases at J, with 15 bases in the middle. Germline CDR1 is SGHAT and CDR2 is FQDESV (reference sequence). Sequences were derived from PBMCs, sampled around atezolizumab (anti-PD-L1) treatment. The sequence came from a man between 60 and 70 years old with urothelial cancer. The V call is TRBV11-1, the J call TRBJ2-5; no clear D. The CDR3 coding sequence is TGTGCCAGCAGCTCTCCTGACTCGCAGTACCAAGAGACCCAGTACTTC. This codes for CASSSPDSQYQETQYF.